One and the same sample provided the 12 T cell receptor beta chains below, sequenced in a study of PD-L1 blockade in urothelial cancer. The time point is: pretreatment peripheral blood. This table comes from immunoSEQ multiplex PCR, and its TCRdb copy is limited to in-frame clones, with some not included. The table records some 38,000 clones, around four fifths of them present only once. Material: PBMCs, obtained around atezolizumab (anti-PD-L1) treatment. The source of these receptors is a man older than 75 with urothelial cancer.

This CDR3 reads CASADRTDTYEQYF. CDR3 in DNA: TGTGCCAGCGCGGATCGGACTGACACTTACGAGCAGTACTTC. The chain recombines TRBV14 with TRBJ2-7; maybe TRBD2 (5 bases). Germline CDR1 reads SGHDN; CDR2 reads FVKESK. V lost 8 bases and J 4 bases, leaving 18 bases between the germline ends. This CDR3 region has 14 residues.

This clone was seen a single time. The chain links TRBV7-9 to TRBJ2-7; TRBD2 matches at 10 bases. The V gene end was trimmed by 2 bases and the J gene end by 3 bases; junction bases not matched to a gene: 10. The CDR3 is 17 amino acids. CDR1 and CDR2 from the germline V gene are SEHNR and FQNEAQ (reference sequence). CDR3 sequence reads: CASSLYSSGSRDYEQYF. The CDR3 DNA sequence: TGTGCCAGCAGCTTATACTCTAGCGGGAGTAGGGACTACGAGCAGTACTTC.

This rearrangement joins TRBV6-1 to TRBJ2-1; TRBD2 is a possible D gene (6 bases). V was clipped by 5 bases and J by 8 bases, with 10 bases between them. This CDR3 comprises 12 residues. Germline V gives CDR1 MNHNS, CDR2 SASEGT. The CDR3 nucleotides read TGTGCCAGCAGTCGGCCGGGGGATGAGCAGTTCTTC. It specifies CASSRPGDEQFF.

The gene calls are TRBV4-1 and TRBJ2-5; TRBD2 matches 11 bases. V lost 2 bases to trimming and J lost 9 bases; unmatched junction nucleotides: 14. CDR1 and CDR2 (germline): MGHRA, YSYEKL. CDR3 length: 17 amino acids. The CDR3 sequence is CASSQNPGLAVRVPQYF. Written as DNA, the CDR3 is TGCGCCAGCAGCCAAAACCCGGGACTAGCGGTCCGGGTGCCCCAGTACTTC.

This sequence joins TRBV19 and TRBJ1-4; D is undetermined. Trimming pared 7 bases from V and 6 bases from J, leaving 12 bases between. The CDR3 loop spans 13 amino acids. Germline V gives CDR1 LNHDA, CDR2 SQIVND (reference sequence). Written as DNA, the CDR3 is TGTGCCAGTAACCTTGGCGGGGATGAAAAACTGTTTTTT. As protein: CASNLGGDEKLFF.

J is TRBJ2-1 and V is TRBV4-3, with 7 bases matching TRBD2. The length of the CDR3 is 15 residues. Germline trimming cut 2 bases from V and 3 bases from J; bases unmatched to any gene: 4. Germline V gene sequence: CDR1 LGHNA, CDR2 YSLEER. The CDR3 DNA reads TGCGCCAGCAGCCAAAGTGCGGGAGTCTACAATGAGCAGTTCTTC. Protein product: CASSQSAGVYNEQFF.

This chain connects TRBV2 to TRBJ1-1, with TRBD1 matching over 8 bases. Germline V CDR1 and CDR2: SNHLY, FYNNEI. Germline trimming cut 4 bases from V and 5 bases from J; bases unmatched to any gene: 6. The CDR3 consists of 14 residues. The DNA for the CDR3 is TGTGCCAGCAGTGGGCCCACAGGGGGTACTGAAGCTTTCTTT. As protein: CASSGPTGGTEAFF.

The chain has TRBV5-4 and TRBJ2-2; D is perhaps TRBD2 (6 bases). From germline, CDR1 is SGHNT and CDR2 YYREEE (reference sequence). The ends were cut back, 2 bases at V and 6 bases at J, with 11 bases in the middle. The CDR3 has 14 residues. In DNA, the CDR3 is TGTGCCAGCAGCTTCTTAGGAGGGGCCGGGGAGCTGTTTTTT. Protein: CASSFLGGAGELFF.

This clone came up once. Written as DNA, the CDR3 is TGTGCCAGCAGTATGACAGGGCGTGAGACCCAGTACTTC. Its translation is CASSMTGRETQYF. V usage is TRBV27 and J usage is TRBJ2-5; 7 bases are shared with TRBD1. The V segment lost 5 bases and the J segment 5 bases; nucleotides outside the gene matches: 5. CDR1 is MNHEY and CDR2 is SMNVEV in the germline V gene (reference sequence). The CDR3 is 13 amino acids.

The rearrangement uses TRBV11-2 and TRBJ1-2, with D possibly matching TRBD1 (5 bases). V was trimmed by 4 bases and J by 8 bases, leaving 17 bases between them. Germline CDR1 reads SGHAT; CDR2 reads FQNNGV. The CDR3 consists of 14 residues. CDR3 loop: CASSSGGKPGGYTF. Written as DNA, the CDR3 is TGTGCCAGCAGCTCGGGGGGGAAGCCAGGAGGCTACACCTTC.

This CDR3 is CASSVDKGAFDEQYF. CDR3 DNA: TGTGCCAGCAGCGTAGACAAGGGGGCGTTTGACGAGCAGTACTTC. This chain links TRBV9 with TRBJ2-7; TRBD1 agrees at 7 bases. This CDR3 has 15 amino acids. The trim removed 0 bases at V and 5 bases at J, leaving 8 bases unmatched. The germline gives CDR1 SGDLS, CDR2 YYNGEE.

The CDR3 DNA sequence: TGTGCCTCCGGGACAGGGTACGAGCAGTACTTC. Its protein product is CASGTGYEQYF. This chain joins TRBV30 and TRBJ2-7; 9 bases agree with TRBD1. Per germline, CDR1 GTSNPN and CDR2 SVGIG (reference sequence). Trimming cost V 7 bases and J 4 bases; bases outside gene matches: 2. The CDR3 is 11 residues long.